The subject of this entry is one TCR beta chain. Antigen specificity is unknown. Genomic DNA constituted the template upon which TCR beta VDJ and CDR3 profiling was performed. TCRdb processed the reads anew with MiXCR; each CDR3 protein has one entry. The sample records a few hundred thousand distinct CDR3 sequences, roughly a third being singletons. Patients chosen for sequencing had CD8+CD57+ cells that had expanded, as shown by flow cytometry. The cohort consisted entirely of patients having severe acquired aplastic anemia. The data belong to a study of CD8+CD57+ T cells in acquired aplastic anemia. Overall study: Sorted CD4+ and CD8+ cells yielded DNA averaging about 2.9 ug.

The CDR3 has 14 residues. Trimming at V came to 4 bases and at J to 5 bases, leaving 8 bases not matched to a gene. The germline V gene has CDR1 DFQATT and CDR2 SNEGSKA (reference sequence). Regarding the study as a whole: Patients and controls shared under 35 CD8+ CDR3 sequences, which appeared highly expressed in patients and within their immunodominant clones.

This TCR derives from a human donor with aplastic anemia. Material: sorted CD4+, CD8+, or CD8+CD57+ T cells (not recorded which) from PBMCs. This chain links TRBV20-1 with TRBJ1-1, with TRBD1 identical over 9 bases. The CDR3 DNA is TGCAGTGCTAAGGCCGGGACAGGGTGGACTGAAGCTTTCTTT. As protein: CSAKAGTGWTEAFF.